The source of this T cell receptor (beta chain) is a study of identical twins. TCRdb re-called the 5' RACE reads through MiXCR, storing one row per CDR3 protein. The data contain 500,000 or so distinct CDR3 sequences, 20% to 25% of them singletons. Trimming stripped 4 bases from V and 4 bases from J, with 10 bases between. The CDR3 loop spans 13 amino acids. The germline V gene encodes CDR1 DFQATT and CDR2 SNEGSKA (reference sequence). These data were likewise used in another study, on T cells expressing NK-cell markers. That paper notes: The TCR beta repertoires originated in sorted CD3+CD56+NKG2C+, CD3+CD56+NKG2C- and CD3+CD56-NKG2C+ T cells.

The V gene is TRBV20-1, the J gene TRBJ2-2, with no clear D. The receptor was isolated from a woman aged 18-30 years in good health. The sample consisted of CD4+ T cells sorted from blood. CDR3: CSATPIPTGELFF. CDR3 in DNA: TGCAGTGCTACACCAATCCCCACCGGGGAGCTGTTTTTT.